A single sample is the source of the 15 T cell receptor beta chains below, sequenced in a study of T cell responses to AZD1222 COVID-19 vaccine (dated by TCRdb to the early 2020s). Library generation was performed with the immunoSEQ multiplex PCR assay. The table was pulled from immuneACCESS by TCRdb, which kept in-frame rearrangements only. Such tables lose some clones; where checked, under half of the loss comes from unresolved V genes, and the rest has no known cause. For this sample there are roughly 80,000 clones; around 90% appear just once. Of the sample, approximately 4.2% is held by the ten largest clones. In the paper's terms, the time point label means: baseline before first vaccination. Sample: peripheral blood, taken on day 0 of AZD1222 vaccination. The origin of the receptors is an adult in good health.

The V gene is TRBV5-4, the J gene TRBJ2-7, with a weak D call TRBD2 (7 bases). Trimming took 4 bases from V and 6 from J, leaving 20 bases between them. The CDR3 length is 15 residues. Germline-derived CDR1 and CDR2 are SGHNT and YYREEE (reference sequence). The CDR3 DNA is TGTGCCAGCAGCGCCCGTGGGGGGGCGTTTTCCGAGCAGTACTTC. It is translated as CASSARGGAFSEQYF.

This chain links TRBV7-9 with TRBJ1-4; TRBD1 matches at 7 bases. The CDR3 extends over 13 amino acids. V lost 6 bases to trimming and J lost 10 bases; unmatched junction nucleotides: 8. Germline V gene data show CDR1 as SEHNR and CDR2 as FQNEAQ (reference sequence). The CDR3 loop reads CASSRRQGVKLFF. In DNA, the CDR3 is TGTGCCAGCAGTCGGAGGCAGGGGGTAAAACTGTTTTTT.

This sequence joins TRBV7-2 and TRBJ2-5; D gene ambiguous. Germline lookup yields CDR1 SGHTA and CDR2 FQGNSA. Deletions cut 4 bases from V and 7 bases from J, with 7 bases between. The CDR3 extends over 11 amino acids. This CDR3 reads CASSSMGTQYF. The CDR3 DNA reads TGTGCCAGCAGCTCAATGGGGACCCAGTACTTC.

This chain uses TRBV6-5 with TRBJ2-7; weak D call: TRBD1 (5 bases). The V and J ends lost 8 bases and 6 bases respectively, with 20 bases between them. CDR1 and CDR2 from the germline V gene are MNHEY and SVGAGI. The CDR3 is 14 amino acids. CDR3 bases: TGTGCCAGCTCTCTCCTACAGGCCGGATCCGAGCAGTACTTC. This translates into CASSLLQAGSEQYF.

V gene TRBV3-1 (or the pseudogene TRBV3-2) combines with J gene TRBJ2-1; 8 bases fit TRBD2. The trim removed 4 bases at V and 9 bases at J, leaving 14 bases unmatched. This CDR3 contains 16 residues. CDR1 is LGHDT, CDR2 YNNKEL, per germline (reference sequence). CDR3 sequence (DNA): TGTGCCAGCAGCCCTAAATCGCGGGGGGCGTGGGGTGAGCAGTTCTTC. Its protein product is CASSPKSRGAWGEQFF.

The rearrangement uses TRBV3-1 (or the pseudogene TRBV3-2) and TRBJ1-5; 8 bases line up with TRBD1. Germline V gene lookup returns CDR1 LGHDT and CDR2 YNNKEL (reference sequence). The CDR3 extends over 16 amino acids. Unmatched junction bases numbered 10, after V lost 2 bases and J lost 7 bases. The CDR3 sequence is CASSQSRQGIRQPQHF. CDR3 in DNA: TGTGCCAGCAGCCAATCCCGACAGGGGATTAGACAGCCCCAGCATTTT.

The V gene is TRBV27, the J gene TRBJ1-1, with TRBD1 identical over 8 bases. The CDR3 runs to 15 residues. V was clipped by 6 bases and J by 3 bases; unmatched bases: 9. Germline V gene sequence: CDR1 MNHEY, CDR2 SMNVEV (reference sequence). Here the CDR3 DNA reads TGTGCCAGCAGCCGGGATCCACAGGGGGACACTGAAGCTTTCTTT. Its translation is CASSRDPQGDTEAFF.

The chain carries TRBV27 and TRBJ2-7, with TRBD1 identical over 10 bases. The CDR3 contains 13 residues. Germline CDR1 reads MNHEY; CDR2 reads SMNVEV (reference sequence). J lost 2 bases, V lost 8 bases, and 3 bases had no gene match. CDR3 nucleotide sequence: TGTGCCAGCGGGGGACAGGGGCCCTACGAGCAGTACTTC. Translating gives CASGGQGPYEQYF.

The rearrangement links TRBV7-9 to TRBJ2-7; D is perhaps TRBD1 or TRBD2 (6 bases each). Trimming cost V 6 bases and J 7 bases, with 22 bases left between them. Per the germline V gene, CDR1 is SEHNR and CDR2 is FQNEAQ (reference sequence). CDR3 length equals 15 residues. CDR3 amino acids: CASSPPQGGRWEQYF. CDR3 DNA sequence: TGTGCCAGCAGTCCACCACAGGGAGGTCGCTGGGAGCAGTACTTC.

The chain recombines TRBV9 with TRBJ2-4; tentatively, D is TRBD2 (5 bases). The CDR3 loop spans 14 amino acids. V dropped 0 bases and J dropped 8 bases, with 12 bases sitting between them. The germline V gene has CDR1 SGDLS and CDR2 YYNGEE. The CDR3 sequence is CASSVEGRRDIQYF. The CDR3 nucleotides read TGTGCCAGCAGCGTAGAGGGAAGGCGGGACATTCAGTACTTC.

This clone showed up just a few times. The gene calls are TRBV19 and TRBJ2-2; no reliable D call. This CDR3 has 11 amino acids. V was cut by 7 bases and J by 8 bases, with 8 bases left in between. Germline CDR1 LNHDA, CDR2 SQIVND (reference sequence). As DNA, the CDR3 is TGTGCCAGTAAGGAAGAGGGGGAGCTGTTTTTT. It yields the protein CASKEEGELFF.

The rearrangement links TRBV27 to TRBJ2-2; 8 bases are a match to TRBD2. CDR1 is MNHEY, CDR2 SMNVEV, per germline (reference sequence). This CDR3 contains 15 residues. Trimming at V came to 3 bases and at J to 5 bases, leaving 5 bases not matched to a gene. The CDR3 DNA reads as TGTGCCAGCAGTTTCAAAGCGGGAGTTACCGGGGAGCTGTTTTTT. Amino acids: CASSFKAGVTGELFF.

The CDR3 nucleotides read TGCGCCAGCAGCCCACGACAGGCCTCTAGCACAGATACGCAGTATTTT. Translation gives CASSPRQASSTDTQYF. The V and J genes are TRBV5-1 and TRBJ2-3; the D gene is possibly TRBD1 (6 bases). CDR1 is SGHRS and CDR2 is YFSETQ in the germline V gene. This CDR3 is 16 amino acids long. Trimming removed 4 bases from V and 0 bases from J, with 15 bases in between. The full variable domain, its missing parts supplied by reference TRBV5-1 and TRBJ2-3, is KAGVTQTPRYLIKTRGQQVTLSCSPISGHRSVSWYQQTPGQGLQFLFEYFSETQRNKGNFPGRFSGRQFSNSRSEMNVSTLELGDSALYLCASSPRQASSTDTQYFGPGTRLTVL.

The chain carries TRBV19 and TRBJ1-2; 8 positions agree with TRBD1. The CDR3 totals 13 residues. The ends lost 7 bases at V and 3 bases at J; junction bases unmatched: 4. The V gene's germline CDR1 is LNHDA and CDR2 SQIVND (reference sequence). CDR3 protein: CASTGTGHYGYTF. CDR3 nucleotide sequence: TGTGCCAGTACCGGGACAGGCCACTATGGCTACACCTTC.

V usage is TRBV7-6 and J usage is TRBJ2-3; a possible D gene is TRBD1 (6 bases). The germline gives CDR1 SGHVS, CDR2 FNYEAQ. Trimming left V 1 base short and J 3 bases short, with 17 bases between. The CDR3 consists of 17 residues. The CDR3 here is CASSLGPGPQGTDTQYF. The CDR3 DNA is TGTGCCAGCAGCTTAGGTCCCGGCCCCCAGGGGACAGATACGCAGTATTTT.